This entry describes one T cell receptor beta chain. One end of the junction is discordant with germline, which a read error may explain. The entry originates in a study of tumor and adjacent non-tumor tissue in lung cancer. RNA was extracted from bulk tissue without any cell sorting. This non-tumor lung sample came from over 3 cm beyond the tumor edge. TCRbeta libraries were built with three rounds of nested PCR, modified from ARM-PCR. TCRdb reprocessed the multiplex PCR reads with MiXCR, giving one entry per CDR3 protein. The table records approximately 82,000 distinct CDR3 sequences, less than 85% of them present only once. The receptor comes from a man between 65 and 85 years old with non-small cell lung cancer. Specimen: distant non-tumor lung tissue.

In nucleotides, the CDR3 is TGTGCCAGCAGTTTATATCTACAGGGAGGGTCCTGCGAGCAATACTTC. Translating it yields CASSLYLQGGSCEQYF. The chain couples TRBV28 to TRBJ2-7; maybe TRBD2 (7 bases). CDR3 size: 16 residues. Germline-derived CDR1 and CDR2 are MDHEN and SYDVKM. The full variable domain, rest sourced from reference TRBV28 and TRBJ2-7, is DVKVTQSSRYLVKRTGEKVFLECVQDMDHENMFWYRQDPGLGLRLIYFSYDVKMKEKGDIPEGYSVSREKKERFSLILESASTNQTSMYLCASSLYLQGGSCEQYFGPGTRLTVT.